The sequence of this T cell receptor (beta chain) was determined in a study of identical twins. Points from the study as a whole: Excess low generation probability was seen in twin-shared out-of-frame alpha sequences.

This clonotype was detected only a few times. Its antigen is unknown. MiXCR, run by TCRdb on the 5' RACE reads, gives a single entry per CDR3 protein. The data hold about 720,000 distinct CDR3 sequences, with 18% observed a single time. J was trimmed by 5 bases and V by 8 bases; bases with no gene match: 13. The CDR3 covers 15 residues. Germline V gene lookup returns CDR1 MNHNS and CDR2 SASEGT. These sequences were also reported in another study, on T cells expressing NK-cell markers.

The sample was PBMCs. The source is a woman in her late teens or twenties in good health. The chain has TRBV6-1 and TRBJ2-7; 9 nucleotides line up with TRBD2. The CDR3 region has the DNA TGTGCCAGCCGCTCAGGGATCCAGCGGGGGGACGAGCAGTACTTC. This translates into CASRSGIQRGDEQYF.